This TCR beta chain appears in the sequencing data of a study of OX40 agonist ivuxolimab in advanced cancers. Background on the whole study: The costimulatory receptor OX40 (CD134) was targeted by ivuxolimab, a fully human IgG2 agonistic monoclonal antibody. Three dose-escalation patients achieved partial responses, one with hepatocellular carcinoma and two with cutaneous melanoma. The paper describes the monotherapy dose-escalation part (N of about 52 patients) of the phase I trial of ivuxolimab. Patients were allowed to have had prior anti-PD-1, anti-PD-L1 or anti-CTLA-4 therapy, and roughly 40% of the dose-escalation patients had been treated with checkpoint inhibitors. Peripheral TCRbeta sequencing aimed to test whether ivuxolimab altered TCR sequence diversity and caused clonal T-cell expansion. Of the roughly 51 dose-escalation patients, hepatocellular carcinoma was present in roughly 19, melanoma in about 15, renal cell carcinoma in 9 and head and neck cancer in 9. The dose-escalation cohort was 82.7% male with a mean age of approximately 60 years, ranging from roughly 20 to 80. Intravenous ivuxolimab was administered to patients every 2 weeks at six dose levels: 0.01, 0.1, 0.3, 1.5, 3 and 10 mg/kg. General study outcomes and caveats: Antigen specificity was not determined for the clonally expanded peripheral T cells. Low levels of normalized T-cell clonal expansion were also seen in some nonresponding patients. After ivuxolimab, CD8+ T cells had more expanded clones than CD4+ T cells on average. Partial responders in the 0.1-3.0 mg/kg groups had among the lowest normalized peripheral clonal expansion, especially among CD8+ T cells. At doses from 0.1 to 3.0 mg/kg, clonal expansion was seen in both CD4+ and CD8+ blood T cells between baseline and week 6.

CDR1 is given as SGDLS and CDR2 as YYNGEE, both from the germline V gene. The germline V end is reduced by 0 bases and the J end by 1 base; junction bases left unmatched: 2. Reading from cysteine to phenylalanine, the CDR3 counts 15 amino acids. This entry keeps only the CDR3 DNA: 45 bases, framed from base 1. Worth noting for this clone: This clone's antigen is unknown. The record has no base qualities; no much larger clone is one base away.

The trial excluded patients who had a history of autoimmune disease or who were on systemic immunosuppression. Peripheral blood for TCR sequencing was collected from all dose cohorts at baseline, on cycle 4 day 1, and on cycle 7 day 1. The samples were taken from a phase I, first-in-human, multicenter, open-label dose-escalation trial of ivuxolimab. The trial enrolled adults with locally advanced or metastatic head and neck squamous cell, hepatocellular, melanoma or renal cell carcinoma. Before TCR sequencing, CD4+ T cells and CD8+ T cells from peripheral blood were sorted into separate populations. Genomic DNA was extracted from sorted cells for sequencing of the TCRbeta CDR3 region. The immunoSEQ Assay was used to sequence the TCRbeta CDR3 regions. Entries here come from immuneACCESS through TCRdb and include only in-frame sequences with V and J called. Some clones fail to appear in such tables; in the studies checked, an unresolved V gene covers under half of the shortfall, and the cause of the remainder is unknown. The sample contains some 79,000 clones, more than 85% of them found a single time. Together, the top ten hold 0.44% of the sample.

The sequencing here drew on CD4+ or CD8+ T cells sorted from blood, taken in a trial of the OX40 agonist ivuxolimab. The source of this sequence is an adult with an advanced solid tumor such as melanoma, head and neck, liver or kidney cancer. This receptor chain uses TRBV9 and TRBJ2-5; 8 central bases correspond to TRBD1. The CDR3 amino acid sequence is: CASSVAGTGQETQYF. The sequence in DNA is TGTGCCAGCAGCGTAGCCGGGACAGGCCAAGAGACCCAGTACTTC. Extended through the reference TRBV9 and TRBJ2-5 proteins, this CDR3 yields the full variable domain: DSGVTQTPKHLITATGQRVTLRCSPRSGDLSVYWYQQSLDQGLQFLIQYYNGEERAKGNILERFSAQQFPDLHSELNLSSLELGDSALYFCASSVAGTGQETQYFGPGTRLLVL.